The T cell receptor (beta chain) described here comes from a study of cytomegalovirus exposure and HLA in healthy donors. V was clipped by 0 bases and J by 5 bases; unmatched bases: 13. This CDR3 is built from 17 residues. Germline CDR1 and CDR2: SGHNT and YYREEE (reference sequence). Study results and limitations: HLA restriction was apparent for most CMV-associated TCR beta chains in a later analysis. Generally TCR sequences proved uncommon, though certain public TCRs appeared in numerous donors.

Worth noting for this clone: Its antigen is unknown.

In the PCR, 60 Vbeta and 13 Jbeta primers were used. The assay was immunoSEQ multiplex PCR, and TCRdb's table has in-frame clones only and misses some. In the table there are some 150,000 clones, around 60% of which are singletons. This sequence originates from a woman aged 55-70 years in good health and CMV-seropositive. Sample: PBMCs. V gene TRBV5-4 combines with J gene TRBJ2-5, with 7 positions matching TRBD1. The CDR3 spells CASSLGASWTGRETQYF. The DNA of the CDR3 is TGTGCCAGCAGCTTGGGCGCCTCGTGGACAGGCAGGGAGACCCAGTACTTC.